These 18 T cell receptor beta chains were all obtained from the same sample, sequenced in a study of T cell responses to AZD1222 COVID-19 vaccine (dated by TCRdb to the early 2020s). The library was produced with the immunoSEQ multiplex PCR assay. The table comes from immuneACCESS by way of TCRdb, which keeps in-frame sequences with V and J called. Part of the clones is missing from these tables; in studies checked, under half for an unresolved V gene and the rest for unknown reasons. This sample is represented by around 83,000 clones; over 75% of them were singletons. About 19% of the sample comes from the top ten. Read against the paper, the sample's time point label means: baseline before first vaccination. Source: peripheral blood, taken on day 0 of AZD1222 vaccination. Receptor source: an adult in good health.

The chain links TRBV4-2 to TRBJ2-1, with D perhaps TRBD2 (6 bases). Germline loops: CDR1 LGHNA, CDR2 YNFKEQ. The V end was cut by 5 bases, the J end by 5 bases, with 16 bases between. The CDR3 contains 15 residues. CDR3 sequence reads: CASSRRIGTDNEQFF. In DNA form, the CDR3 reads TGTGCCAGCAGCAGGAGGATCGGGACTGACAATGAGCAGTTCTTC.

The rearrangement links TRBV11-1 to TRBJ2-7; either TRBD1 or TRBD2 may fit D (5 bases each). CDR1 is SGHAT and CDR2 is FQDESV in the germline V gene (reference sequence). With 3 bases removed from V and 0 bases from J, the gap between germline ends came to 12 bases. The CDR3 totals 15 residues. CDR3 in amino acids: CASSFGTASSYEQYF. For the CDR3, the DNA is TGTGCCAGCAGCTTTGGGACGGCGAGCTCCTACGAGCAGTACTTC.

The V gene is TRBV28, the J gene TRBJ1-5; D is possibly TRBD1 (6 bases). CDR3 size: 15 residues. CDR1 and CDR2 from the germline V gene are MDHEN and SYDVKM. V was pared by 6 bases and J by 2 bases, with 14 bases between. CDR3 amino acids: CASRSQGQGNQPQHF. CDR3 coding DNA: TGTGCCAGCAGATCACAGGGTCAGGGCAATCAGCCCCAGCATTTT.

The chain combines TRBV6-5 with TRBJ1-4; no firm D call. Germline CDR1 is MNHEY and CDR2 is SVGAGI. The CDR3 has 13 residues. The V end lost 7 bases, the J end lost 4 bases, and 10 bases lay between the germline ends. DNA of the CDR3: TGTGCCAGCACCCGGCAGGTTAATGAAAAACTGTTTTTT. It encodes CASTRQVNEKLFF.

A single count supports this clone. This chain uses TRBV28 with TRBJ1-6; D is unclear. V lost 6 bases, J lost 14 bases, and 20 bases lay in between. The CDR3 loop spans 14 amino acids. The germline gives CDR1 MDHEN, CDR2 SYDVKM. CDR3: CASSVGRPPVALHF. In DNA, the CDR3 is TGTGCCAGCAGCGTAGGGCGGCCCCCTGTAGCCCTCCACTTT.

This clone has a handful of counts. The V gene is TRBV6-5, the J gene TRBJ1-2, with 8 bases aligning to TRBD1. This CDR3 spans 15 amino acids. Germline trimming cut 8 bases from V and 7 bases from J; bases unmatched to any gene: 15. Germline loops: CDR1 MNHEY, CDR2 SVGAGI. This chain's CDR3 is CASFTTWTGLGGYTF. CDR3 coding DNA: TGTGCCAGCTTTACAACCTGGACAGGGCTCGGTGGCTACACCTTC.

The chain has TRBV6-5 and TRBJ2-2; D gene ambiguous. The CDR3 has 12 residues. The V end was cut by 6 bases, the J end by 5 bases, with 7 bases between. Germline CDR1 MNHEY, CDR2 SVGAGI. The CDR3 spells CASRGFTGELFF. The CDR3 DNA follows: TGTGCCAGCAGGGGATTTACCGGGGAGCTGTTTTTT.

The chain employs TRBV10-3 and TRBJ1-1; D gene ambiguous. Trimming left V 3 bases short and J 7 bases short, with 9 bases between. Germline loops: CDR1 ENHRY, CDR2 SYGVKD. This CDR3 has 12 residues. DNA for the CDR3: TGTGCCATCAGTGATGACGCCGGTGAAGCTTTCTTT. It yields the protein CAISDDAGEAFF.

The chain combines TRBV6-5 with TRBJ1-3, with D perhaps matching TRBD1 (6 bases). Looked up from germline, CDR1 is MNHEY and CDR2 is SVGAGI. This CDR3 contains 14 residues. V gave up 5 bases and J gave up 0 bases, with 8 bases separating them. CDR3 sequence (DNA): TGTGCCAGCAGTAAGGGGGGCTCTGGAAACACCATATATTTT. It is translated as CASSKGGSGNTIYF.

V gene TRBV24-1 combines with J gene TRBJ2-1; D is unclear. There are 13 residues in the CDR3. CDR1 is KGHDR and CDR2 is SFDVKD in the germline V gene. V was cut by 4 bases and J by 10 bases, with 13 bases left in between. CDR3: CATSEGAIREQFF. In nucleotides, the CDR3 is TGTGCCACCAGTGAGGGCGCTATCAGGGAGCAGTTCTTC.

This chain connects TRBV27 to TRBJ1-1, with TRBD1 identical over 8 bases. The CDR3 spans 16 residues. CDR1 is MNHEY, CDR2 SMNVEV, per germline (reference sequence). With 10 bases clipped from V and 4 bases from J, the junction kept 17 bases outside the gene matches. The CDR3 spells CATDYSRGRTGTEAFF. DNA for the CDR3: TGTGCCACCGATTATTCCAGGGGGCGCACTGGCACTGAAGCTTTCTTT.

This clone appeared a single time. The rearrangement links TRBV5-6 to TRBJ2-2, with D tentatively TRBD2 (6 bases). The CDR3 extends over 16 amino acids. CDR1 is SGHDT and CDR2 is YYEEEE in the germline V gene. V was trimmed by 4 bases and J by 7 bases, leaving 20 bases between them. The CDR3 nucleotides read TGTGCCAGCAGCCCTGAGCTTGGCGGGACGAACGGGGAGCTGTTTTTT. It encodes CASSPELGGTNGELFF.

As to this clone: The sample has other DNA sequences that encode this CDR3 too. Here the CDR3 reads CASSVEAGGYEQYF. As DNA, the CDR3 is TGTGCCAGCAGCGTAGAGGCAGGGGGCTACGAGCAGTACTTC. The V call is TRBV9, the J call TRBJ2-7; 7 bases match TRBD1. Per the germline V gene, CDR1 is SGDLS and CDR2 is YYNGEE. The trim removed 0 bases at V and 3 bases at J, leaving 3 bases unmatched. The CDR3 has 14 amino acids.

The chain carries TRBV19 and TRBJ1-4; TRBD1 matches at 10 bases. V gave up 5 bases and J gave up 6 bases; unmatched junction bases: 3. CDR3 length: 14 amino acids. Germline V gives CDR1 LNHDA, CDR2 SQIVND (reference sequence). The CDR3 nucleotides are TGTGCCAGTAGTCGGGACAGGGGTGATGAAAAACTGTTTTTT. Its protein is CASSRDRGDEKLFF.

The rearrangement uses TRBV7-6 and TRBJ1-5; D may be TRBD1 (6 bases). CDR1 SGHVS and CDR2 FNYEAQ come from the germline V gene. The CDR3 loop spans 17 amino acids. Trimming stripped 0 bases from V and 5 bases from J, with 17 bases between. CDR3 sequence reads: CASSLAGGGEGDQPQHF. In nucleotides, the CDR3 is TGTGCCAGCAGCTTAGCGGGGGGCGGAGAAGGAGATCAGCCCCAGCATTTT. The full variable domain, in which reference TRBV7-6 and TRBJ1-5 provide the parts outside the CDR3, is GAGVSQSPRYKVTKRGQDVALRCDPISGHVSLYWYRQALGQGPEFLTYFNYEAQQDKSGLPNDRFSAERPEGSISTLTIQRTEQRDSAMYRCASSLAGGGEGDQPQHFGDGTRLSIL.

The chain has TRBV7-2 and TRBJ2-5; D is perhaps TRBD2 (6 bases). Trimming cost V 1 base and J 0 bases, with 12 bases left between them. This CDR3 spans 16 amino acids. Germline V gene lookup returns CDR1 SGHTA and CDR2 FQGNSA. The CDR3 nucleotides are TGTGCCAGCAGCTTAGTCCGTGGGGGGTACCAAGAGACCCAGTACTTC. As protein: CASSLVRGGYQETQYF.

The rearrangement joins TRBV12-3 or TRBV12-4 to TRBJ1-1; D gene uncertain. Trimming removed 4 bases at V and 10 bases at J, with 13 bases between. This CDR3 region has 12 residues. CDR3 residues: CASSYSTNRAFF. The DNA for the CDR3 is TGTGCCAGCAGTTATTCGACAAACCGAGCTTTCTTT.

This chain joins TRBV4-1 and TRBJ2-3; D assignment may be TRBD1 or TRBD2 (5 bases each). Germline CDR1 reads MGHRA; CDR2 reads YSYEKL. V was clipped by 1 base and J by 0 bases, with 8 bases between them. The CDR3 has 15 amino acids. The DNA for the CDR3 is TGCGCCAGCAGCCAAGCGGGGCCAAGCACAGATACGCAGTATTTT. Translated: CASSQAGPSTDTQYF.